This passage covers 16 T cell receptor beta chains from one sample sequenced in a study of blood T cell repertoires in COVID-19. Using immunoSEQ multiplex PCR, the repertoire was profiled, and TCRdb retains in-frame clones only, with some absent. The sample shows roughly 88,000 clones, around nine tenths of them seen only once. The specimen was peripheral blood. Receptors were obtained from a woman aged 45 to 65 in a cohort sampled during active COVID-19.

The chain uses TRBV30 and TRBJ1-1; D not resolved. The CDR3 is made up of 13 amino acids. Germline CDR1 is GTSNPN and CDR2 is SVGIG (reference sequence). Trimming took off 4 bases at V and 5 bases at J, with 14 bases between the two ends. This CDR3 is CAWTLFGRTEAFF. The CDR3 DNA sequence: TGTGCCTGGACCCTCTTCGGGAGGACTGAAGCTTTCTTT.

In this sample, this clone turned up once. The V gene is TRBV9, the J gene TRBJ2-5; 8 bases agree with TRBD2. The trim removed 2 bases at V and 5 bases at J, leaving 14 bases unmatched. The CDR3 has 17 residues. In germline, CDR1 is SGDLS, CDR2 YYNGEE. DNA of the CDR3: TGTGCCAGCAGCGTGGGCGTTGCCGGGGGGGCCCGGGAGACCCAGTACTTC. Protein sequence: CASSVGVAGGARETQYF.

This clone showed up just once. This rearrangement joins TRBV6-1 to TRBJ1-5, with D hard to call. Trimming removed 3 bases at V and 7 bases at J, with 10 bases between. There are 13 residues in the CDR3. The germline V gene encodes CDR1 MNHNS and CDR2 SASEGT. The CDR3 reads CASSDLRGQPQHF. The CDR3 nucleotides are TGTGCCAGCAGTGACCTCCGGGGACAGCCCCAGCATTTT.

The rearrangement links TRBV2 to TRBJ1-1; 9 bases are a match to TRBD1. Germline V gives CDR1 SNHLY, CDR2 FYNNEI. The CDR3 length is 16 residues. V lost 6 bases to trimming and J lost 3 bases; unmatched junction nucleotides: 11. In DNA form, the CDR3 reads TGTGCCAGCAGGAACCCCGGGACAGGGTGGTACACTGAAGCTTTCTTT. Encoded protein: CASRNPGTGWYTEAFF.

The CDR3 region has the DNA TGTGCCAGCAGCCAAACCCCTCGGTTAGACACCGGGGAGCTGTTTTTT. Protein sequence: CASSQTPRLDTGELFF. The genes are TRBV3-1 (or the pseudogene TRBV3-2) and TRBJ2-2; no definite D call. CDR1 LGHDT and CDR2 YNNKEL come from the germline V gene (reference sequence). CDR3 length equals 16 residues. The V gene lost 2 bases and the J gene lost 3 bases, with 13 bases spanning the gap.

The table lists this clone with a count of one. CDR3 coding DNA: TGTGCCAGCAGCTTAACCGGGACTACAAGCAATGAGCAGTTCTTC. The encoded protein is CASSLTGTTSNEQFF. The chain uses TRBV7-3 and TRBJ2-1; 7 bases agree with TRBD2. This CDR3 has 15 amino acids. The V segment lost 0 bases and the J segment 6 bases; nucleotides outside the gene matches: 5. Germline loops: CDR1 SGHTA, CDR2 FQGTGA.

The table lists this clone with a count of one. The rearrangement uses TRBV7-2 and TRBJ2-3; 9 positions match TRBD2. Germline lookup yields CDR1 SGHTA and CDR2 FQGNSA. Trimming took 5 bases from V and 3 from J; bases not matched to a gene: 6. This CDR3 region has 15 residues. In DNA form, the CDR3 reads TGTGCCAGCAGCAAGGGCGGGAGGGCTACAGATACGCAGTATTTT. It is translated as CASSKGGRATDTQYF.

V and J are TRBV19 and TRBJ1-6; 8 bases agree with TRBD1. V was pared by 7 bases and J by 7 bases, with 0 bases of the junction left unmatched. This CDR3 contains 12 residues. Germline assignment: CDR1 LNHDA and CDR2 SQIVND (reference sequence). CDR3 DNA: TGTGCCAGTAACAGGGGGAATTCACCCCTCCACTTT. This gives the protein CASNRGNSPLHF.

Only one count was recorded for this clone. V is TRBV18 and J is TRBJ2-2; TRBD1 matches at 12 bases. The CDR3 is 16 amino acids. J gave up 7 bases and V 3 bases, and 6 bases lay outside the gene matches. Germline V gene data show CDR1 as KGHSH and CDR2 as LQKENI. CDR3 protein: CASSPPGQGAGGELFF. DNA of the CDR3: TGTGCCAGCTCACCCCCGGGACAGGGGGCAGGCGGGGAGCTGTTTTTT.

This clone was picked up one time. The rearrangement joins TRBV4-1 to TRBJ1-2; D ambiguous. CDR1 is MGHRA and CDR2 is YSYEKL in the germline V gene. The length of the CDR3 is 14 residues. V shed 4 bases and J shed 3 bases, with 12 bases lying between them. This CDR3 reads CASSPLSRDYGYTF. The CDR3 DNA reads TGCGCCAGCAGCCCCCTCTCGAGGGACTATGGCTACACCTTC.

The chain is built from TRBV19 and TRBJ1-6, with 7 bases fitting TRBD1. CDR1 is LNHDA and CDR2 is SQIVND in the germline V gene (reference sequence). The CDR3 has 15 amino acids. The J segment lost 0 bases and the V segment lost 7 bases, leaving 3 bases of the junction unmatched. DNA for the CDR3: TGTGCCAGTATGGACAGGAGCTCCTATAATTCACCCCTCCACTTT. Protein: CASMDRSSYNSPLHF.

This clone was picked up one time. The CDR3 DNA sequence: TGTGCCAGCAGTTTATTTTCAAGTCCCCCACCAGTAAATGGCTACACCTTC. Encoded protein: CASSLFSSPPPVNGYTF. The gene calls are TRBV27 and TRBJ1-2, with no clear D. Germline V lookup: CDR1 MNHEY, CDR2 SMNVEV (reference sequence). This CDR3 comprises 17 residues. V was clipped by 1 base and J by 6 bases, with 21 bases between them.

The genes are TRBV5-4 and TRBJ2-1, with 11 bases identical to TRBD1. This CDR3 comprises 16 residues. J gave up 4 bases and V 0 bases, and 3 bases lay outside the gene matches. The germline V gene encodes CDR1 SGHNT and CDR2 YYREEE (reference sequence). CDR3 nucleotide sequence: TGTGCCAGCAGCTTGGCGGACAGGGGGCCTTACAATGAGCAGTTCTTC. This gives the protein CASSLADRGPYNEQFF.

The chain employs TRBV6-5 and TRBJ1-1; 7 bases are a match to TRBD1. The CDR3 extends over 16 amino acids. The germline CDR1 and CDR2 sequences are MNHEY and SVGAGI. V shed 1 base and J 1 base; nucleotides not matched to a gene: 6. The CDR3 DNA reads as TGTGCCAGCAGTTACTATATCGGGACAGCGAACACTGAAGCTTTCTTT. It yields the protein CASSYYIGTANTEAFF.

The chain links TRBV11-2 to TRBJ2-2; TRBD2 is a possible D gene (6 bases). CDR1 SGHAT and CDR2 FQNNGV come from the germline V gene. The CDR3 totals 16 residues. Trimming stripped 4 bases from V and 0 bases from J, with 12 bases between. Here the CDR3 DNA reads TGTGCCAGCAGCTCGGAGTGGGGGGCGAACACCGGGGAGCTGTTTTTT. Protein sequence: CASSSEWGANTGELFF.

The chain's CDR3 is CSVKNRGDNSPLHF. The CDR3 region has the DNA TGCAGCGTGAAAAACAGGGGGGATAATTCACCCCTCCACTTT. J is TRBJ1-6 and V is TRBV29-1, with 8 positions matching TRBD1. The CDR3 has 14 amino acids. CDR1 and CDR2 from the germline V gene are SQVTM and ANQGSEA. V gave up 6 bases and J gave up 5 bases; unmatched junction bases: 6.